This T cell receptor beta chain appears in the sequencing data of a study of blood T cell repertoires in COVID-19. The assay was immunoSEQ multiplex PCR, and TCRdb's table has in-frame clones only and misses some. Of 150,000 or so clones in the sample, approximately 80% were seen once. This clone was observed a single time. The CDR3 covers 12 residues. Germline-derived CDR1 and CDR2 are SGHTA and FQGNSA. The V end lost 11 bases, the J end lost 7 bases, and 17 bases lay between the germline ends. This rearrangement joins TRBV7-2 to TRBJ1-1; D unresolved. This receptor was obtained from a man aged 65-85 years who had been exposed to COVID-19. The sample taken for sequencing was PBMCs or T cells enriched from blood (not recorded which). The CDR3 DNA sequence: TGTGCCCCTAAATACTGTCATCGTGAAGCTTTCTTT. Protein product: CAPKYCHREAFF.